This T cell receptor beta chain was sequenced during a study of blood T cell repertoires in COVID-19. Assay: immunoSEQ multiplex PCR; the TCRdb copy retains only in-frame clones and omits some. The sample holds tens of thousands of clones, more than 70% seen once. This TCR came from a human donor in a cohort sampled during active COVID-19. The sequenced material came from peripheral blood.

The CDR3 sequence is CASRKAELTYNEQFF. The CDR3 coding sequence is TGTGCCAGCAGAAAAGCGGAATTAACCTACAATGAGCAGTTCTTC. The chain couples TRBV2 to TRBJ2-1; TRBD2 is a possible D gene (5 bases). Trimming pared 6 bases from V and 2 bases from J, leaving 14 bases between. This CDR3 comprises 15 residues. The germline V gene has CDR1 SNHLY and CDR2 FYNNEI.